These 5 T cell receptor beta chains came from one sample sequenced in a study of T cells after yellow fever vaccination. TCRdb analysed the 5' RACE reads with MiXCR anew, one entry per CDR3 protein. The profile covers some 250,000 distinct CDR3 sequences, with more than 3.5% appearing a single time and over 15% taken by the ten largest. The source material was PBMCs, sampled 15 days after the yellow fever booster vaccination. The source of these receptors is a man between 18 and 29 years old who received the YFV17D yellow fever vaccine.

The chain combines TRBV7-2 with TRBJ2-5; D gene unclear. V was trimmed by 3 bases and J by 4 bases, leaving 12 bases between them. This CDR3 comprises 14 residues. Per germline, CDR1 SGHTA and CDR2 FQGNSA. The CDR3 nucleotides read TGTGCCAGCAGCTTTGCCTCGAACACAGAGACCCAGTACTTC. Residues: CASSFASNTETQYF.

In its sample, this clonotype was seen many times. V is TRBV5-1 and J is TRBJ2-3; D is uncertain. The germline V and J ends were trimmed by 1 base and 6 bases, with 12 bases remaining between them. Germline V gene sequence: CDR1 SGHRS, CDR2 YFSETQ. The CDR3 length is 14 residues. The CDR3 here is CASSLIDAADTQYF. The CDR3, as DNA: TGCGCCAGCAGCTTGATTGACGCGGCTGATACGCAGTATTTT.

This clonotype was seen ten or more times. V usage is TRBV10-3 and J usage is TRBJ1-3; D gene ambiguous. CDR3 size: 16 residues. V was trimmed by 0 bases and J by 0 bases, leaving 9 bases between them. Germline assignment: CDR1 ENHRY and CDR2 SYGVKD. The CDR3 DNA follows: TGTGCCATCAGTGAGTCGACCTCCTACTCTGGAAACACCATATATTTT. This encodes CAISESTSYSGNTIYF.

This clonotype was detected ten times or more. The J gene is TRBJ1-1, the V gene TRBV28, with a weak D call TRBD1 (5 bases). The germline V and J ends were trimmed by 6 bases and 8 bases, with 22 bases remaining between them. Germline-derived CDR1 and CDR2 are MDHEN and SYDVKM. The CDR3 loop spans 15 amino acids. The CDR3 DNA reads TGTGCCAGCAGGGTAGAACAAGGGACCCCCCCGGAAGCTTTCTTT. Protein sequence: CASRVEQGTPPEAFF.

This clonotype occurred many times. The chain carries TRBV12-3 or TRBV12-4 and TRBJ2-5; D ambiguous. The CDR3 covers 13 residues. V lost 2 bases and J lost 2, with 6 bases in between. DNA for the CDR3: TGTGCCAGCAGTTTATCCCCACAAGAGACCCAGTACTTC. Its protein product is CASSLSPQETQYF.